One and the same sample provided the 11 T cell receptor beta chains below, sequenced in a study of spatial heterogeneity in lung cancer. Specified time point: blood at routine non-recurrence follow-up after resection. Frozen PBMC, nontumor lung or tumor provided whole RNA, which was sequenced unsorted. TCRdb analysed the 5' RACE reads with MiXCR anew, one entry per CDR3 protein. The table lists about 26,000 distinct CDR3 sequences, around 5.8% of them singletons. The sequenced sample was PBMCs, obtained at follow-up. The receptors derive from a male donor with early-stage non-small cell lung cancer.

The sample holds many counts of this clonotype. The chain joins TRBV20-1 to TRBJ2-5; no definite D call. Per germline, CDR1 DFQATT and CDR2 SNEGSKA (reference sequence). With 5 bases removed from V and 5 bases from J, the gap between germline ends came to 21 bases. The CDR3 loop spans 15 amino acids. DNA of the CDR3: TGCAGTGCTTCGGTGGGCTCTTCCTTGGGGGAGACCCAGTACTTC. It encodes CSASVGSSLGETQYF.

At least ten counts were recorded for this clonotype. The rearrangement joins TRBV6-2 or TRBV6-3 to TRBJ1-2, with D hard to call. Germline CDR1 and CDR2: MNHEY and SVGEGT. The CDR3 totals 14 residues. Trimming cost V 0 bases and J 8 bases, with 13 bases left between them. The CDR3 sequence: CASSYSSVIEGYTF. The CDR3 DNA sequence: TGTGCCAGCAGTTACTCGAGCGTAATTGAAGGCTACACCTTC.

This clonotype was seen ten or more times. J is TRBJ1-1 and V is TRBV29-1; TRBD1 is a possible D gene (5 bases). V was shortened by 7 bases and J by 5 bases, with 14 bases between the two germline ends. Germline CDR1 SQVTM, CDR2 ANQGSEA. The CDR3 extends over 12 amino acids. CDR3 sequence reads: CSALRDGTEAFF. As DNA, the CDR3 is TGCAGCGCCTTACGGGACGGGACTGAAGCTTTCTTT.

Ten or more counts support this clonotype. CDR3 sequence: CASSFAAGETQYF. The CDR3 nucleotides are TGTGCCAGCAGCTTTGCTGCGGGAGAGACCCAGTACTTC. The chain joins TRBV11-2 to TRBJ2-5, with D perhaps matching TRBD2 (5 bases). The CDR3 sequence is 13 residues long. V was cut by 3 bases and J by 4 bases, with 9 bases left in between. Germline V gene data show CDR1 as SGHAT and CDR2 as FQNNGV.

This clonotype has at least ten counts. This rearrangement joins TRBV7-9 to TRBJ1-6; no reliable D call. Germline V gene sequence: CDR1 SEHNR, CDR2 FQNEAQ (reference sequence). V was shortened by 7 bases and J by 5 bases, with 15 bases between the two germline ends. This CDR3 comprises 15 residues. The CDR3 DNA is TGTGCCAGCACCTCTAGTCAGTCGGATAATTCACCCCTCCACTTT. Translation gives CASTSSQSDNSPLHF.

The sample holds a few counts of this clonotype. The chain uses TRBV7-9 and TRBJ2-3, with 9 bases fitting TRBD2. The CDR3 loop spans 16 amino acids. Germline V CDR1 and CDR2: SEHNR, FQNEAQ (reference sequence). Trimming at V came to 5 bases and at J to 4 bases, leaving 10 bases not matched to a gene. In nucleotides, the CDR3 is TGTGCCAGCAGCCAACCCGCGGGGGGGCCCGCAGATACGCAGTATTTT. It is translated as CASSQPAGGPADTQYF.

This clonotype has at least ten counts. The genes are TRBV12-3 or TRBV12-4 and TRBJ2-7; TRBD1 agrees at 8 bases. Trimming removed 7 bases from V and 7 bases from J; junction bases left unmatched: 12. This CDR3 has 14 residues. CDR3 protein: CASKPTGDSGEQYF. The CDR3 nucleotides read TGTGCCAGCAAACCGACAGGGGACTCCGGAGAGCAGTACTTC.

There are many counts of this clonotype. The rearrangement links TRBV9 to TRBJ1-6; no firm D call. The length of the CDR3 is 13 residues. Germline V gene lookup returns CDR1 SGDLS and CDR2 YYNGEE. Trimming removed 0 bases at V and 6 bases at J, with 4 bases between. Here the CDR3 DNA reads TGTGCCAGCAGCGTAGAGGGTAATTCACCCCTCCACTTT. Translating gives CASSVEGNSPLHF.

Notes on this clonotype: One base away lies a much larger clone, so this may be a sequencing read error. CDR3 nucleotides: TGTGCCTGCAGCCTTTACAATGAGCAGTTCTTC. Protein: CACSLYNEQFF. The rearrangement links TRBV6-5 to TRBJ2-1; D is unclear. Germline V gene data show CDR1 as MNHEY and CDR2 as SVGAGI. The length of the CDR3 is 11 residues.

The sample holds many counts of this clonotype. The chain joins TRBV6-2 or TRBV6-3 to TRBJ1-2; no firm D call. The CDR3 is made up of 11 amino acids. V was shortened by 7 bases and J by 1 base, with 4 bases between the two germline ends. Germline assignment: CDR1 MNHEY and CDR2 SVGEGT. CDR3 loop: CASTDNYGYTF. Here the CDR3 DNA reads TGTGCCAGCACAGATAACTATGGCTACACCTTC.

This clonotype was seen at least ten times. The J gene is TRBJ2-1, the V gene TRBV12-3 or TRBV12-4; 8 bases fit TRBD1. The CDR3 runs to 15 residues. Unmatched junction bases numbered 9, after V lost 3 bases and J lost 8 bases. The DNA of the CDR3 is TGTGCCAGCAGTTTTCGACAGGGGATTCGCGATGAGCAGTTCTTC. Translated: CASSFRQGIRDEQFF.